This T cell receptor beta chain was sequenced for a study of fetal regulatory T cell absence and autoimmunity. Concerning this clone: Its antigen is unidentified.

Germline assignment: CDR1 ENHRY and CDR2 SYGVKD. Trimming removed 6 bases from V and 0 bases from J, with 20 bases in between. The CDR3 covers 18 residues. Sequencing was at survey level. Sequenced by immunoSEQ multiplex PCR; TCRdb stores in-frame clones only, minus some. The repertoire holds roughly 95,000 clones, with approximately 75% as singletons. Study-wide results and caveats: Pancreas and cord blood did not differ much in TRB family usage. Antigen-driven pancreatic autoimmunity before birth in IPEX was inferred from oligoclonal enrichment. Some top pancreas TCR clones were over 85-fold enriched versus cord blood.

This clonotype originated in a male donor with IPEX syndrome. The specimen sequenced was pancreas tissue. This chain connects TRBV10-3 to TRBJ2-2; a weak D match, TRBD2 (7 bases). As DNA, the CDR3 is TGTGCCATCAGGGGAGGGGGACTACCAAATTCGAACACCGGGGAGCTGTTTTTT. Translating it yields CAIRGGGLPNSNTGELFF.